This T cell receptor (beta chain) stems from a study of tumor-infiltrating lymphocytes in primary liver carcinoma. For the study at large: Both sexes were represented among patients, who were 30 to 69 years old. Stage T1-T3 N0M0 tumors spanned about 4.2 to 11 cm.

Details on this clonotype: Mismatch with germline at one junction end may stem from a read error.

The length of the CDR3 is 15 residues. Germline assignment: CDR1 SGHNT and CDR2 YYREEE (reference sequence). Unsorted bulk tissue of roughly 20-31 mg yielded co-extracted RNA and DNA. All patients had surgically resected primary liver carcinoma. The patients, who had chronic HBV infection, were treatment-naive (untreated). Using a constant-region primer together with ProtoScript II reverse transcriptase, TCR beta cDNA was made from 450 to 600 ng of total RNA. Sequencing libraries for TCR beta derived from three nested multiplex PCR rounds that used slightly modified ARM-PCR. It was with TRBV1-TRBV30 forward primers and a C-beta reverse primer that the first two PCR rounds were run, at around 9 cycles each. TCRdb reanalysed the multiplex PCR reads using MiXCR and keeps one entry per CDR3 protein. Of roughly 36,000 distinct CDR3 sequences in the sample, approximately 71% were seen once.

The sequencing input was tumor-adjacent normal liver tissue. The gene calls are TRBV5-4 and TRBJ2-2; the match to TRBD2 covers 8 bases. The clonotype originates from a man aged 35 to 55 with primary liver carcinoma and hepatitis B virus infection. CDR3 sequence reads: CVSSSTSANTGELFF. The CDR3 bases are TGTGTTAGCAGCTCGACTAGCGCGAACACAGGGGAGCTGTTTTTT. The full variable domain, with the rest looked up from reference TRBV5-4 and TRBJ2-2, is ETGVTQSPTHLIKTRGQQVTLRCSSQSGHNTVSWYQQALGQGPQFIFQYYREEENGRGNFPPRFSGLQFPNYSSELNVNALELDDSALYLCVSSSTSANTGELFFGEGSRLTVL.